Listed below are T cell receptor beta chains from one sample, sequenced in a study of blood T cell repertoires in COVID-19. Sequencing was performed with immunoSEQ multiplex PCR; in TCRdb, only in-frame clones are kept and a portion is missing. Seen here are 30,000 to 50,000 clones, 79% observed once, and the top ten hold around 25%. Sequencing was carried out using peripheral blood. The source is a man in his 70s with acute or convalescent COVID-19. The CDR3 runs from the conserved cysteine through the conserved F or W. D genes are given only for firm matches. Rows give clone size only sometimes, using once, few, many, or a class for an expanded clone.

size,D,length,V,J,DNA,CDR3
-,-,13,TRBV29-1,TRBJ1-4,TGCAGCGTTGTACACCGGGAGACAGAAAAACTGTTTTTT,CSVVHRETEKLFF
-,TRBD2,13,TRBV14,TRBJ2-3,TGTGCCAGCAGCCGCGCGGGAGCAGATACGCAGTATTTT,CASSRAGADTQYF
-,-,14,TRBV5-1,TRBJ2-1,TGCGCCAGCAGCTTGGCCGGGGTAGACAATGAGCAGTTCTTC,CASSLAGVDNEQFF
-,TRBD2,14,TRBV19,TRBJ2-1,TGTGCCAGTAGTCGGGAGGGGGTCCGAAATGAGCAGTTCTTC,CASSREGVRNEQFF
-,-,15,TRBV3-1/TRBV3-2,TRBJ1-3,TGTGCCAGCAGCCCCAGCCAGGCCGCTGGAAACACCATATATTTT,CASSPSQAAGNTIYF
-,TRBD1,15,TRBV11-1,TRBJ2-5,TGTGCCAGCAGCCCACGACAGGGGTGGGAAGAGACCCAGTACTTC,CASSPRQGWEETQYF
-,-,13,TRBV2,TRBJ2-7,TGTGCCAGGGGGGGGCAGAGCTCCTACGAGCAGTACTTC,CARGGQSSYEQYF
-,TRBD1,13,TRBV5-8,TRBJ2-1,TGTGCCAGCAGCTTGGTGACAGGGGGTGAGCAGTTCTTC,CASSLVTGGEQFF
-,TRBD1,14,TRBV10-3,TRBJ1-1,TGTGCCATCAGTACCGGGACAGGGAACACTGAAGCTTTCTTT,CAISTGTGNTEAFF
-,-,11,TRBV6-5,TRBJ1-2,TGTGCCAGCACCCGCCAGGTTGGCTACACCTTC,CASTRQVGYTF
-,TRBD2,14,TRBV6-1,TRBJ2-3,TGTGCCACGCGGACTAGCGGGAGTACAGATACGCAGTATTTT,CATRTSGSTDTQYF
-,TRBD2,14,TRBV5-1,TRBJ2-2,TGCGCCAGCGGTAGCGGGGGGAACACCGGGGAGCTGTTTTTT,CASGSGGNTGELFF
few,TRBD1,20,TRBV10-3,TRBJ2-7,TGTGCCATCAGTGGGGTGATAACGGGACAGGGGGTCTTCCACTCCTACGAGCAGTACTTC,CAISGVITGQGVFHSYEQYF
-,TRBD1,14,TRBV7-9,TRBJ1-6,TGTGCCAGCAGCTACGGACAGGGGAATTCACCCCTCCACTTT,CASSYGQGNSPLHF
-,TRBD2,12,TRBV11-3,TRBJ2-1,TGTGCCAGCAGTCACTATAGCGGGGTGCAGTTCTTC,CASSHYSGVQFF
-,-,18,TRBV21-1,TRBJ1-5,TGTGCCAGCAGCCCCTACCGGGACAGGGAAGAGGGCAATCAGCCCCAGCATTTT,CASSPYRDREEGNQPQHF
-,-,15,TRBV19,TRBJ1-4,TGTGCCAGTAGTGAAGACAGAGCAACTAATGAAAAACTGTTTTTT,CASSEDRATNEKLFF
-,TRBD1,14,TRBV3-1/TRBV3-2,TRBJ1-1,TGTGCCAGCAGCCAAGAGGACAGGGGCGAAGGAGCTTTCTTT,CASSQEDRGEGAFF
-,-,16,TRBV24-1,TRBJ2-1,TGTGCCACCAGTGGAAGCGTACGGAGCTCCTACAATGAGCAGTTCTTC,CATSGSVRSSYNEQFF